This T cell receptor (beta chain) was sequenced during a study of cytomegalovirus exposure and HLA in healthy donors. CDR1 and CDR2 (germline): GTSNPN, SVGIG (reference sequence). This CDR3 is built from 14 residues. Germline trimming cut 3 bases from V and 6 bases from J; bases unmatched to any gene: 5. Both 60 Vbeta primers and 13 Jbeta primers went into the PCR. Using immunoSEQ multiplex PCR, the repertoire was profiled, and TCRdb retains in-frame clones only, with some absent. The sample holds some 100,000 clones, roughly 74% seen once. This receptor was taken from a woman aged 70-85 years in good health and CMV-seropositive. Specimen: PBMCs. The genes are TRBV30 and TRBJ1-5, with 10 bases aligning to TRBD1. This chain's CDR3 is CAWSPGQGTQPQHF. The CDR3 DNA follows: TGTGCCTGGAGCCCGGGACAGGGGACTCAGCCCCAGCATTTT.